The clone carrying this T cell receptor beta chain was recorded a few times. Its specificity is not known. The sample is drawn from a study of identical twins. Study-level results: Cord blood beta clonotypes present at high abundance carried fewer insertions; no such pattern appeared in memory repertoires.

Trimming took off 8 bases at V and 1 base at J, with 7 bases between the two ends. CDR1 is SGHVS, CDR2 FNYEAQ, per germline. The CDR3 length is 12 residues. TCRdb ran MiXCR on the 5' RACE reads and lists one entry per CDR3 protein. The data hold 200,000 to 250,000 distinct CDR3 sequences, with 6.5% observed a single time. This sample also belongs to another study, concerning T cells expressing NK-cell markers. From that report: Serological testing identified seven of the eight sequenced donors as HCMV-seropositive and one as seronegative.

The sequencing input was CD8+ T cells sorted from blood. This receptor was taken from a woman aged 18 to 35 in good health. V and J are TRBV7-6 and TRBJ2-3, with unresolved D. CDR3 sequence: CASALGTDTQYF. The CDR3 nucleotides are TGTGCCAGCGCTTTGGGCACAGATACGCAGTATTTT.